The 9 T cell receptor beta chains in this list originate from one sample, sequenced in a study of identical twins. Each CDR3 protein gets one entry after TCRdb re-called the 5' RACE reads with MiXCR. The sample includes about 490,000 distinct CDR3 sequences, 13% to 15% of them seen just once. The sample was also reused in another study, on yellow fever vaccine responses in identical twins.

Sample: CD4+ T cells sorted from blood. The source of these receptors is a woman under 30 in good health.

The rearrangement uses TRBV3-1 and TRBJ2-7, with 10 bases aligning to TRBD2. Losses at the gene ends were 4 bases for V and 0 bases for J; bases not matched to a gene: 6. CDR1 is LGHDT and CDR2 is YNNKEL in the germline V gene (reference sequence). The CDR3 is 16 amino acids. The CDR3 loop is CASSLRLAGNSYEQYF. CDR3 sequence (DNA): TGTGCCAGCAGCCTGAGACTAGCGGGTAACTCCTACGAGCAGTACTTC.

This clonotype was observed a single time. This chain links TRBV13 with TRBJ1-4; tentatively, D is TRBD1 (5 bases). From germline, CDR1 is PRHDT and CDR2 FYEKMQ (reference sequence). Trimming left V 5 bases short and J 5 bases short, with 9 bases between. CDR3 length equals 13 residues. CDR3 amino acids: CASSGRDNEKLFF. CDR3 bases: TGTGCCAGCAGCGGCAGGGACAATGAAAAACTGTTTTTT. The whole variable domain, remainder taken from reference TRBV13 and TRBJ1-4, is AAGVIQSPRHLIKEKRETATLKCYPIPRHDTVYWYQQGPGQDPQFLISFYEKMQSDKGSIPDRFSAQQFSDYHSELNMSSLELGDSALYFCASSGRDNEKLFFGSGTQLSVL.

The gene calls are TRBV19 and TRBJ2-2, with 7 positions matching TRBD1. The length of the CDR3 is 15 residues. Germline V gene data show CDR1 as LNHDA and CDR2 as SQIVND (reference sequence). J gave up 6 bases and V 7 bases, and 11 bases lay outside the gene matches. The CDR3 DNA sequence: TGTGCCAGTATCGCTGGACAGGTTCATTCCGGGGAGCTGTTTTTT. Protein: CASIAGQVHSGELFF.

In its sample, this clonotype was seen a few times. The V call is TRBV3-1, the J call TRBJ2-1; D ambiguous. The germline V and J ends were trimmed by 0 bases and 11 bases, with 8 bases remaining between them. Germline V gives CDR1 LGHDT, CDR2 YNNKEL (reference sequence). This CDR3 region has 12 residues. The CDR3 sequence is CASSQDSKQQFF. As DNA, the CDR3 is TGTGCCAGCAGCCAAGATAGCAAGCAGCAGTTCTTC.

In its sample, this clonotype was seen a few times. The genes are TRBV7-2 and TRBJ2-1; weak D call: TRBD2 (6 bases). The CDR3 length is 15 residues. Deletions cut 5 bases from V and 3 bases from J, with 14 bases between. The V gene's germline CDR1 is SGHTA and CDR2 FQGNSA. The CDR3 bases are TGTGCCAGCAGCCAAAACTGGGGACTCTACAATGAGCAGTTCTTC. It codes for CASSQNWGLYNEQFF.

This rearrangement joins TRBV4-2 to TRBJ2-5; D is unclear. Trimming removed 1 base from V and 0 bases from J, with 9 bases in between. CDR3 size: 15 residues. CDR1 and CDR2 (germline): LGHNA, YNFKEQ. This CDR3 is CASSQVVANQETQYF. CDR3 bases: TGTGCCAGCAGCCAAGTCGTGGCTAACCAAGAGACCCAGTACTTC.

The chain carries TRBV12-3 or TRBV12-4 and TRBJ2-1, with 9 bases matching TRBD2. V was clipped by 7 bases and J by 9 bases; unmatched bases: 7. The CDR3 is 13 amino acids. CDR3 coding DNA: TGTGCCAGCACCTCCGGGACTAGCAGTGAGCAGTTCTTC. Its translation: CASTSGTSSEQFF.

This clonotype has a handful of counts. The chain combines TRBV11-2 with TRBJ2-7, with TRBD1 as a possible D gene (5 bases). The CDR3 loop spans 16 amino acids. Germline loops: CDR1 SGHAT, CDR2 FQNNGV. The germline V and J ends were trimmed by 2 bases and 1 base, with 15 bases remaining between them. The CDR3 protein is CASSLKARNRSYEQYF. The CDR3, as DNA: TGTGCCAGCAGCTTAAAGGCGCGCAACAGGTCCTACGAGCAGTACTTC.

This clonotype was picked up a small number of times. The chain recombines TRBV12-3 or TRBV12-4 with TRBJ2-1, with a tentative D call TRBD2 (5 bases). V lost 6 bases to trimming and J lost 3 bases, with 12 bases between them. The CDR3 loop spans 14 amino acids. The CDR3: CASSPQRVYNEQFF. For the CDR3, the DNA is TGTGCCAGCAGCCCCCAGAGGGTCTACAATGAGCAGTTCTTC.